The clone carrying this T cell receptor beta chain was observed many times. These data originate in a study of T cell repertoires in cytomegalovirus infection. Each CDR3 protein is one row after TCRdb ran MiXCR on the reads. The sample has 170,000 or so distinct CDR3 sequences; 13% to 15% are singletons. Germline CDR1 reads SGHTA; CDR2 reads FQGNSA. CDR3 length: 18 amino acids. V shed 3 bases and J 4 bases; nucleotides not matched to a gene: 13. V usage is TRBV7-2 and J usage is TRBJ2-1, with 9 bases identical to TRBD2. This TCR was sampled from a human donor in good health (CMV status not recorded). Some clones in this sample may be carry-over from other donors' samples. What was sequenced was PBMCs. CDR3 nucleotide sequence: TGTGCCAGCAGCTTCAAATGGATGCGACTAGCGGAATACAATGAGCAGTTCTTC. It translates to CASSFKWMRLAEYNEQFF.